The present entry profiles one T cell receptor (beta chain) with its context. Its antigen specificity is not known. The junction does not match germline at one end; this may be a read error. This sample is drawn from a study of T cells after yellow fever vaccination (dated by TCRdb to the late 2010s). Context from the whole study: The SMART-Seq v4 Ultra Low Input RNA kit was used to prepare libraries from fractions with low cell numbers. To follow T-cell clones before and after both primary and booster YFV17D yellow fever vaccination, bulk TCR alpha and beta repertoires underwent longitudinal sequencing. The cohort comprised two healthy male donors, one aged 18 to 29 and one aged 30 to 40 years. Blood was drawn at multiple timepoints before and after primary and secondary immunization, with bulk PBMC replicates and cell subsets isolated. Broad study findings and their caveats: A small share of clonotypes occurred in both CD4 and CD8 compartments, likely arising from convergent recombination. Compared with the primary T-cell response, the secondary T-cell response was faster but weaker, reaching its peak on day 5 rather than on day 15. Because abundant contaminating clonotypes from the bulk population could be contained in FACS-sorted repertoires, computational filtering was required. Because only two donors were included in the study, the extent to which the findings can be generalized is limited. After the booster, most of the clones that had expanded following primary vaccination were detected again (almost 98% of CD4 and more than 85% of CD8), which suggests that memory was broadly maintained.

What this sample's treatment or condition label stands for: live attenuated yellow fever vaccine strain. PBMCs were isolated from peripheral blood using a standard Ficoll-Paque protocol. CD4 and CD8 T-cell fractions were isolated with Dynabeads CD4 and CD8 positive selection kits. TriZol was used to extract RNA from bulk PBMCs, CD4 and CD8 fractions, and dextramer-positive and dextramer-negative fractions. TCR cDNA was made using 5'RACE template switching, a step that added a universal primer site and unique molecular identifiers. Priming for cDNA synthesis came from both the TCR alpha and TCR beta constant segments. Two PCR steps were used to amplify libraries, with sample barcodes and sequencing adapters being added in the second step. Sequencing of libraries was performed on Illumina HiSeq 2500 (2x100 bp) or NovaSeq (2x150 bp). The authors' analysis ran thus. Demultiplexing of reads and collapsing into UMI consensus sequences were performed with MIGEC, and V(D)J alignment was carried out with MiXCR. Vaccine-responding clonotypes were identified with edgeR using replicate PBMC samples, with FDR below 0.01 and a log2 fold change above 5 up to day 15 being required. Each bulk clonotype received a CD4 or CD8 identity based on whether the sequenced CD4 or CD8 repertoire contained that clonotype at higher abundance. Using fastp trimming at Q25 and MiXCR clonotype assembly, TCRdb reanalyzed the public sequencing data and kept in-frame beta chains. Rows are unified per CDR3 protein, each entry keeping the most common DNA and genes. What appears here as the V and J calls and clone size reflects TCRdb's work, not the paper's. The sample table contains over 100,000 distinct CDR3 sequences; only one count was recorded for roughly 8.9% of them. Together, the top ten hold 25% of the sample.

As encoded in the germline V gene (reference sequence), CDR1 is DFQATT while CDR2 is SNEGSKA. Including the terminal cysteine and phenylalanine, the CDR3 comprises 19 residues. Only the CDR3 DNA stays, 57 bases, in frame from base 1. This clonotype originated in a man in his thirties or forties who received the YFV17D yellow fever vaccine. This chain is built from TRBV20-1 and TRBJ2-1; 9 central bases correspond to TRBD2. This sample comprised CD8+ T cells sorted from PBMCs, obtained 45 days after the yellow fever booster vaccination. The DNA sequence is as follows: TGCTGTGCTAGAGATTCCGGACTAGCGATGGGGTTATCCTACAATGAGCAGTTCTTC. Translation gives CCARDSGLAMGLSYNEQFF.